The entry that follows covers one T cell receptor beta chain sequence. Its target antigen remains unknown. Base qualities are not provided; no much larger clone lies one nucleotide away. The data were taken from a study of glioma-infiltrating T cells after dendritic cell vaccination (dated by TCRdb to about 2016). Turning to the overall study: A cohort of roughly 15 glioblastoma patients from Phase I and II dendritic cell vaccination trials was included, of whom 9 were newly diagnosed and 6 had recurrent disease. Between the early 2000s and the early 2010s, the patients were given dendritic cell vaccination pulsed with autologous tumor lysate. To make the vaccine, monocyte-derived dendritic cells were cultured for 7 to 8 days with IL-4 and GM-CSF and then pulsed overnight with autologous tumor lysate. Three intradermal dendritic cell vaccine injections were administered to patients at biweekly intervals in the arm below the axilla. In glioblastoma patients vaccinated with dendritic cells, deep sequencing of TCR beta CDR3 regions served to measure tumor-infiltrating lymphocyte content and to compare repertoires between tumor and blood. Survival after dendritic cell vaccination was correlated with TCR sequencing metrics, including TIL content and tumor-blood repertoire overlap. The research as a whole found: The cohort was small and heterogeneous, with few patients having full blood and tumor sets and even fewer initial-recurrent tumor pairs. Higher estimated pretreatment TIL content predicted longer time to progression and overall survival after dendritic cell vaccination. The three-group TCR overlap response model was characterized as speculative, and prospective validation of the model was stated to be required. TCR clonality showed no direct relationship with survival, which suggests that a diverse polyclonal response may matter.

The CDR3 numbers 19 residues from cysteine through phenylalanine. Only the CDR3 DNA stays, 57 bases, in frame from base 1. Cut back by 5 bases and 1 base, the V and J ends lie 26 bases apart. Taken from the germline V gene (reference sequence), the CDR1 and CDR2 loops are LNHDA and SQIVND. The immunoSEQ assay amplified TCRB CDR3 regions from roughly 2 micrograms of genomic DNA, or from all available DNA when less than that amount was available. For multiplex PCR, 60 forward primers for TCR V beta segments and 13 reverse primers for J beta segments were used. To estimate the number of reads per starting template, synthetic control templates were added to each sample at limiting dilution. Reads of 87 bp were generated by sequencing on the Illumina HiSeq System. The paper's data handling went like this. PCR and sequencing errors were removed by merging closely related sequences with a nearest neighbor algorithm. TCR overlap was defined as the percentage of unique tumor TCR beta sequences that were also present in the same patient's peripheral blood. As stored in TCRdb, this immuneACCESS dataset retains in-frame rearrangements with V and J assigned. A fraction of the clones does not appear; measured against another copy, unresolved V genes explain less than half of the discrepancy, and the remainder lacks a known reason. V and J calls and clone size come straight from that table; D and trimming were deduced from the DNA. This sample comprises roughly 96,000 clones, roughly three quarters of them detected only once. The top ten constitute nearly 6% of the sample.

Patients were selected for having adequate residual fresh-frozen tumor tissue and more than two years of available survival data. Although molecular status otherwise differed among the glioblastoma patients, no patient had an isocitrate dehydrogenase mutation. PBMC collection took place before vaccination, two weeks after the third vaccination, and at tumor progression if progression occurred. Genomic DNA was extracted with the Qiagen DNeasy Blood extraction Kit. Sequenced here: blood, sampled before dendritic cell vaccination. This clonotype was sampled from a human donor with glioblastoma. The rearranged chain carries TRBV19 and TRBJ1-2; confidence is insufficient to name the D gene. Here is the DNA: TGTGCCAGTAGTGATCGCGGGGTGGCCCCTATGACCGGTAACTATGGCTACACCTTC. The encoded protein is CASSDRGVAPMTGNYGYTF.